This T cell receptor (beta chain) was observed in a study of T-cell memory formation after mild COVID-19. UMIs and sample barcodes were carried by the TCR alpha and TCR beta cDNA libraries that 5'RACE produced using constant-segment primers. TCRdb reprocessed the 5' RACE reads via MiXCR and lists one record per CDR3 protein. Of hundreds of thousands of distinct CDR3 sequences detected, roughly an eighth appear once; the ten largest clones hold approximately 21%. The CDR3 spans 16 residues. Germline V gene lookup returns CDR1 SGHTA and CDR2 FQGNSA. J lost 7 bases, V lost 3 bases, and 8 bases had no gene match. The sample holds a few counts of this clonotype.

Sequenced sample: PBMCs or a T cell subset sorted from them (not recorded which). The rearrangement joins TRBV7-2 to TRBJ1-3; 11 bases line up with TRBD1. The TCR sequence derives from a young man who had mild COVID-19 (a few samples of this study predate the infection). Cell type and time point are not known. CDR3 bases: TGTGCCAGCAGCTTCGCCTTAGGACAGGGGGCGAACACCATATATTTT. This encodes CASSFALGQGANTIYF.